A selection of T cell receptor beta chains follows, all from one sample in a study of OX40 agonist ivuxolimab in advanced cancers. Clones were sequenced by immunoSEQ multiplex PCR, and TCRdb holds only the in-frame ones, with some missing. The table has 50,000 to 70,000 clones, approximately 80% seen once. The specimen was CD4+ or CD8+ T cells sorted from blood, collected in a trial of the OX40 agonist ivuxolimab. These TCRs come from an adult with an advanced solid tumor such as melanoma, head and neck, liver or kidney cancer. CDR3s leave out the opening cysteine and the closing phenylalanine or tryptophan. Fields, in order: D gene, J gene, V gene, CDR3 protein. A D gene is named only where the DNA matches it firmly.

. TRBJ2-3 TRBV11-2 ASSGGVSADTQY
. TRBJ2-2 TRBV6-6 ASSSPGTNTGELF
. TRBJ1-5 TRBV28 ASTLPAGHPSGPQH
. TRBJ2-2 TRBV11-2 ASSWINTGELF
TRBD1 TRBJ2-7 TRBV10-3 AISGGGRGPHEQY
. TRBJ2-3 TRBV14 ASSKDTASTSTDTQY
TRBD1 TRBJ2-7 TRBV10-2 ASMTDRGLVAY
. TRBJ1-4 TRBV5-5 ASSLQGGEKLF
. TRBJ2-5 TRBV13 ASSLWEQETQY
. TRBJ2-5 TRBV28 ASSNSRTDFRETQY
. TRBJ2-1 TRBV28 ASISSHEQF
. . TRBV7-2 ASSFLSQDYEQY
TRBD1 TRBJ2-1 TRBV9 ASSVGQGKLYNEQF
TRBD1 TRBJ1-2 TRBV6-1 ASKVTGDNYGYT
. TRBJ2-7 TRBV28 ASSSTVGEPTYEQY
TRBD1 TRBJ1-4 TRBV11-2 ASSPKPTGEGEKLF
TRBD2 TRBJ2-7 TRBV2 ASRRRGGTSGSGQY
. . TRBV2 ASSDAVASYEQY
TRBD1 TRBJ2-7 TRBV4-3 ASSQTGGYEQY
. TRBJ2-1 TRBV28 ASSPRQRTPYNEQF
. TRBJ2-1 TRBV7-9 ASSPQLESYNEQF
. TRBJ2-1 TRBV7-3 ASSLARNDNEQF
. TRBJ1-2 TRBV6-6 ASSRTSDRRYGYT
TRBD2 TRBJ2-1 TRBV11-3 ASSLGGTYNEQF
. TRBJ2-7 TRBV14 ASSLGQSYEQY
. TRBJ2-6 TRBV28 ASSPRGTFHSGANVLT
. TRBJ2-4 TRBV4-1 ASSQVRGGNIQY
. TRBJ2-5 TRBV2 ASSDFEGVGETQY
TRBD1 TRBJ2-7 TRBV30 AWSLWTGTASYEQY
. TRBJ1-2 TRBV7-8 ASSLYADGYT
. TRBJ1-1 TRBV11-2 ASSSGNIEAF
. TRBJ2-2 TRBV7-9 ASRAGTAPTGELF
. TRBJ1-3 TRBV2 ASSDSRVVAGNTIY
TRBD1 TRBJ2-7 TRBV5-6 ASSAGTGEQY
. TRBJ2-5 TRBV27 ASSLLAPERRETQY
. TRBJ2-7 TRBV7-2 ASSLVDYEQY
. TRBJ1-2 TRBV7-9 ASSLGSETHNYGYT
. TRBJ2-7 TRBV30 AWSPFVSEGEQY
. TRBJ2-1 TRBV6-6 ASSYSRVYNEQF
. TRBJ2-1 TRBV11-3 ASRLPGLAYNEQF
TRBD2 TRBJ2-3 TRBV9 ASSSSGRAPDTQY
. TRBJ2-1 TRBV5-4 ASSRTSSPKDEQF